This T cell receptor beta chain originates from a study of CD8 T cells in ankylosing spondylitis. Quantitative barcoded 5'-RACE was used to prepare TCR beta libraries. A single record per CDR3 protein comes from TCRdb applying MiXCR to the 5' RACE reads. The data show more than 20,000 distinct CDR3 sequences, 13% seen once. Unmatched junction bases numbered 5, after V lost 5 bases and J lost 2 bases. Looked up from germline, CDR1 is LNHDA and CDR2 is SQIVND (reference sequence). The CDR3 runs to 15 residues. The specimen was blood. The rearrangement uses TRBV19 and TRBJ1-1; 10 bases map to TRBD1. The receptor was isolated from a male donor with ankylosing spondylitis or in good health (not recorded which). CDR3 amino acids: CASSLDRGSNTEAFF. DNA for the CDR3: TGTGCCAGTAGTCTGGACAGGGGGTCCAACACTGAAGCTTTCTTT.